These T cell receptor beta chains were read from a single sample in a study of metastatic and nonmetastatic thyroid tumors. TCRdb reprocessed the PCR reads using MiXCR. There are tens of thousands of clones in the sample; roughly 15% occur only once, and over 20% lies in the top ten. Material: blood. Source of these receptors: a female donor with papillary thyroid cancer or a benign thyroid nodule (not recorded which). Some clones in this sample may be carry-over from other donors' samples. Both conserved end residues are part of each CDR3. Each record gives: D gene, clone size, V gene, J gene, CDR3 DNA, CDR3 protein. The D gene is left open where the match is weak. Clone size is shown for a subset of rows, as once, few, many or a class of expanded clone.

TRBD1	many	TRBV19	TRBJ2-5	TGTGCCAGTAGTATGGGACAGGCAGAGACCCAGTACTTC	CASSMGQAETQYF
NA	NA	TRBV24-1	TRBJ1-2	TGTGCCACCAGACTAAGAATCGCGACAGGACCCTATGGCTACACCTTC	CATRLRIATGPYGYTF
NA	many	TRBV12-3/TRBV12-4	TRBJ1-1	TGTGCCAGCAGGATGCGTCAAGCTGAAGCTTTCTTT	CASRMRQAEAFF
NA	many	TRBV28	TRBJ1-1	TGTGCCAGCAGTTTATTAGGGCCCTACACTGAAGCTTTCTTT	CASSLLGPYTEAFF
NA	many	TRBV6-5	TRBJ1-6	TGTGCCAGCAGTTACGATTCTCGATCGACAGCCCTTATTAATTCACCCCTCCACTTT	CASSYDSRSTALINSPLHF
TRBD2	many	TRBV28	TRBJ2-3	TGTGCCAGCAGTCCCCCGCAGGCGGGAGGCACAGATACGCAGTATTTT	CASSPPQAGGTDTQYF
TRBD2	few	TRBV12-3/TRBV12-4	TRBJ2-3	TGTGCCAGCCACCCTAGCGGGGAAGGGGATACGCAGTATTTT	CASHPSGEGDTQYF
NA	few	TRBV6-5	TRBJ2-2	TGTGCCAGCAGTTGGCTCAGGACCGTAAACACCGGGGAGCTGTTTTTT	CASSWLRTVNTGELFF
NA	many	TRBV2	TRBJ1-6	TGTGCCAGCAGTGTGGGGGTGCTAAATTCACCCCTCCACTTT	CASSVGVLNSPLHF
NA	NA	TRBV6-5	TRBJ1-1	TGTGCCAGCATTTACGGTGGACAGTTCATGAACACTGAATCTTTCTTT	CASIYGGQFMNTESFF
TRBD1	NA	TRBV30	TRBJ1-2	TGTGCCTGGAGTCATCCAAGGGGGCTTGGTGGCTACACCTTC	CAWSHPRGLGGYTF
TRBD2	NA	TRBV11-1	TRBJ2-1	TGTGCCAGCATCGAAGGACTAGCGGGAGATAGGTCCTACAATGAGCAGTTCTTC	CASIEGLAGDRSYNEQFF
NA	NA	TRBV18	TRBJ2-2	TGTGCCAGCTCACCCACAACGGCGAACACCGGGGAGCTGTTTTTT	CASSPTTANTGELFF
NA	few	TRBV27	TRBJ2-5	TGTGCCAGCAGTCTGTGGGGGGCTGGAGTGACCCAGTACTTC	CASSLWGAGVTQYF
NA	many	TRBV24-1	TRBJ1-5	TGTGCCACCAGTGAGGGACGGTACGTTAATCAGCCCCAGCATTTT	CATSEGRYVNQPQHF
NA	many	TRBV6-5	TRBJ1-6	TGTGCCAGCAGTTACCCCTCACAGGTGTATAATTCACCCCTCCACTTT	CASSYPSQVYNSPLHF
NA	many	TRBV4-1	TRBJ2-3	TGCGCCAGCAGCCAGATGACAGGAAACACAGATACGCAGTATTTT	CASSQMTGNTDTQYF
TRBD1	many	TRBV5-1	TRBJ1-5	TGCGCCAGCAGGAGTGGGACAGAGTGGGATCAGCCCCAGCATTTT	CASRSGTEWDQPQHF
TRBD2	NA	TRBV6-2/TRBV6-3	TRBJ2-1	TGTGCCAGCAGCACTCTACCGGGACTAGAGGCGAAAAATGAGCAGTTCTTC	CASSTLPGLEAKNEQFF
NA	many	TRBV20-1	TRBJ2-1	TGCAGTGCCGCCCCCAGCTCCTACAATGAGCAGTTCTTC	CSAAPSSYNEQFF
NA	many	TRBV5-1	TRBJ2-1	TGCGCCAGCAGCTTGACGGGTCCCGACAATGAGCAGTTCTTC	CASSLTGPDNEQFF
TRBD1	NA	TRBV14	TRBJ1-1	TGTGCCAGCAGCCAAGTAATGACAGGGATGAACACTGAAGCTTTCTTT	CASSQVMTGMNTEAFF
NA	NA	TRBV30	TRBJ2-5	TGTGCCTGGCGCCGGCACAGCCAAGAGACCCAGTACTTC	CAWRRHSQETQYF
TRBD2	few	TRBV28	TRBJ2-5	TGTGCCAGCAGCTTAGGGCTAGCGGAACAAGAGACCCAGTACTTC	CASSLGLAEQETQYF
NA	many	TRBV10-1	TRBJ2-5	TGCGCCAGCAGCGAGGGGCCGGGGGAGACCCAGTACTTC	CASSEGPGETQYF
TRBD2	many	TRBV5-1	TRBJ2-3	TGCGCCAGCAGCTCCGGACTAGTCACAGATACGCAGTATTTT	CASSSGLVTDTQYF
NA	many	TRBV14	TRBJ1-3	TGTGCCAGCAGCCAACGGAACAGCTACTCTGGAAACACCATATATTTT	CASSQRNSYSGNTIYF
NA	many	TRBV27	TRBJ2-1	TGTGCCAGCAGTTTATCCCCTAGGAATGAGCAGTTCTTC	CASSLSPRNEQFF
TRBD1	NA	TRBV6-5	TRBJ2-7	TGTGCCAGCAGTTTAAGTCGGACAGGGTCCTACGAGCAGTACTTC	CASSLSRTGSYEQYF
NA	many	TRBV5-1	TRBJ1-1	TGCGCCAGCACAGACGGGGGAGCGAACACTGAAGCTTTCTTT	CASTDGGANTEAFF
NA	many	TRBV30	TRBJ1-6	TGTGCCTGGAGTTTTCTACAGGGATGGGGTTCACCCCTCCACTTT	CAWSFLQGWGSPLHF
NA	few	TRBV6-1	TRBJ2-1	TGTGCCAGCAGTGAAGATGTAGGACACCCCTACAATGAGCAGTTCTTC	CASSEDVGHPYNEQFF
NA	few	TRBV12-3/TRBV12-4	TRBJ2-5	TGTGCCAGCAGTTTAGCGGACTACTTGTCGGGGACCCAGTACTTC	CASSLADYLSGTQYF
NA	many	TRBV9	TRBJ2-3	TGTGCCAGCAGCGTAGCACCGGGGGATACGCAGTATTTT	CASSVAPGDTQYF
TRBD1	NA	TRBV28	TRBJ2-7	TGTGCCAGCAGCACCCTAGGACAGGGGGCTAGCGAGCAGTACTTC	CASSTLGQGASEQYF
TRBD1	many	TRBV20-1	TRBJ1-1	TGCAGTGCTCGACCGGGACAGGTGGACACTGAAGCTTTCTTT	CSARPGQVDTEAFF
NA	NA	TRBV6-1	TRBJ1-1	TGTGCCAGCAGTGAAGCCGAAATGAACACTGAAGCTTTCTTT	CASSEAEMNTEAFF
NA	NA	TRBV18	TRBJ2-1	TGTGCCAGCTCACCAGACGGGAACAATGAGCAGTTCTTC	CASSPDGNNEQFF
NA	NA	TRBV6-1	TRBJ1-5	TGTGCCAGCAGTGAAGTTTTTGGGTTCAATCAGCCCCAGCATTTT	CASSEVFGFNQPQHF
TRBD1	many	TRBV11-3	TRBJ2-1	TGTGCCAGCAGCTCCAGGGGGCCCGCGGGGAATGAGCAGTTCTTC	CASSSRGPAGNEQFF
NA	many	TRBV7-8	TRBJ1-1	TGTGCCAGCAGCTTAGTGGCAGCAAACACTGAAGCTTTCTTT	CASSLVAANTEAFF
NA	many	TRBV24-1	TRBJ2-1	TGTGCCACCAGTGATTTGAACAGGGGGGGGAGTGAGCAGTTCTTC	CATSDLNRGGSEQFF
TRBD1	NA	TRBV28	TRBJ1-1	TGTGCCAGCAGCACGGTGACAGGGAGTAAAGCTTTCTTT	CASSTVTGSKAFF
NA	few	TRBV6-1	TRBJ2-3	TGTGCCAGCAAACGGGACCTTAGCACAGATACGCAGTATTTT	CASKRDLSTDTQYF